The clone carrying this T cell receptor (beta chain) turned up a few times. The antigen is unknown. The data originate from a study of human T cells and chemical hapten exposure. Study-level results: Relative to controls, expanded TCRs formed significantly more large CDR3 similarity clusters.

Via MiXCR, TCRdb re-called the RACE reads, giving one row per CDR3 protein. Of 75,000 to 90,000 distinct CDR3 sequences listed, 12% are singletons. The germline V gene has CDR1 DFQATT and CDR2 SNEGSKA (reference sequence). Trimming took off 1 base at V and 4 bases at J, with 13 bases between the two ends. The CDR3 length is 15 residues. Time point here: patch test 1, 2 weeks after DPC sensitization. Treatment indicated: therapeutic diphenylcyclopropenone sensitization with weekly scalp DPC. The origin of this receptor is a woman between 55 and 75 years old with alopecia areata. Some clones in this sample may be carry-over from other donors' samples. The chain employs TRBV20-1 and TRBJ1-4; a weak D match, TRBD1 (5 bases). The material sequenced was whole blood, taken in connection with sensitization to the hapten diphenylcyclopropenone (DPC). CDR3 residues: CSARGPGRGNEKLFF. Here the CDR3 DNA reads TGCAGTGCTAGAGGCCCGGGACGTGGTAATGAAAAACTGTTTTTT.